The rows below give T cell receptor beta chains drawn from one sample of a study of cytomegalovirus exposure and HLA in healthy donors. Sequencing was performed with immunoSEQ multiplex PCR; in TCRdb, only in-frame clones are kept and a portion is missing. The sample contains just under 250,000 clones, more than 75% of which appear only once. Input material: PBMCs. Receptor source: a middle-aged woman in good health and CMV-seropositive. Both conserved end residues are part of each CDR3. The D gene is left open where the match is weak. Clone size is shown for a subset of rows, as once, few, many or a class of expanded clone.

J gene: TRBJ2-3; D gene: TRBD1; V gene: TRBV30; clone size: .; CDR3 DNA: TGTGCCTGGATTCGCAGACAGGGGGGGGATACGCAGTATTTT; CDR3 protein: CAWIRRQGGDTQYF
J gene: TRBJ2-3; D gene: .; V gene: TRBV5-1; clone size: once; CDR3 DNA: TGCGCCAGCAGCTTCCTCGGCGGGAACGCCTACACAGATACGCAGTATTTT; CDR3 protein: CASSFLGGNAYTDTQYF
J gene: TRBJ1-2; D gene: .; V gene: TRBV27; clone size: .; CDR3 DNA: TGTGCCAGCAAGGAGGGAAACTATGGCTACACCTTC; CDR3 protein: CASKEGNYGYTF
J gene: TRBJ1-4; D gene: TRBD1; V gene: TRBV7-7; clone size: .; CDR3 DNA: TGTGCCAGCAGCTTTATTTGGACAGGGCGAGAAAAACTGTTTTTT; CDR3 protein: CASSFIWTGREKLFF
J gene: TRBJ2-7; D gene: TRBD1; V gene: TRBV5-1; clone size: .; CDR3 DNA: TGCGCCAGCAGCCCCGAAGGGGGCGCCTCCTACGAGCAGTACTTC; CDR3 protein: CASSPEGGASYEQYF
J gene: TRBJ1-5; D gene: .; V gene: TRBV6-4; clone size: .; CDR3 DNA: TGTGCCAGCAGTGACTCTTCGGGATCTCAGCCCCAGCATTTT; CDR3 protein: CASSDSSGSQPQHF
J gene: TRBJ1-2; D gene: .; V gene: TRBV5-6; clone size: .; CDR3 DNA: TGTGCCAGCAGCTTGGCCTGGGCATCCTATGGCTACACCTTC; CDR3 protein: CASSLAWASYGYTF
J gene: TRBJ2-6; D gene: TRBD1; V gene: TRBV5-8; clone size: .; CDR3 DNA: TGTGCCAGCAGCTCGGGACAGGGGACCAACGTCCTGACTTTC; CDR3 protein: CASSSGQGTNVLTF
J gene: TRBJ1-2; D gene: TRBD1; V gene: TRBV27; clone size: .; CDR3 DNA: TGTGCCAGCAGTCCCGGGACAGGGGGCGGCTACACCTTC; CDR3 protein: CASSPGTGGGYTF
J gene: TRBJ1-2; D gene: .; V gene: TRBV4-2; clone size: .; CDR3 DNA: TGTGCCAGCAGCCAAGATCGGGAAAATGGCTACACCTTC; CDR3 protein: CASSQDRENGYTF
J gene: TRBJ2-3; D gene: TRBD1; V gene: TRBV19; clone size: .; CDR3 DNA: TGTGCCAGTACCCCACGCGGGCAGGGGGCGGCAGATACGCAGTATTTT; CDR3 protein: CASTPRGQGAADTQYF
J gene: TRBJ2-7; D gene: .; V gene: TRBV5-4; clone size: .; CDR3 DNA: TGTGCCAGCAGCTTTTGGGACACGGCCTACGAGCAGTACTTC; CDR3 protein: CASSFWDTAYEQYF
J gene: TRBJ2-3; D gene: TRBD1; V gene: TRBV10-3; clone size: .; CDR3 DNA: TGTGCCATCAGTGAAGGACAGGGGGCCACAGATACGCAGTATTTT; CDR3 protein: CAISEGQGATDTQYF
J gene: TRBJ2-5; D gene: .; V gene: TRBV12-5; clone size: .; CDR3 DNA: TGTGCTAGTGGGGAAGAGGCCCAGTACTTC; CDR3 protein: CASGEEAQYF
J gene: TRBJ1-2; D gene: TRBD1; V gene: TRBV7-9; clone size: .; CDR3 DNA: TGTGCCAGCAGCTTGGACAGGTATAACTATGGCTACACCTTC; CDR3 protein: CASSLDRYNYGYTF
J gene: TRBJ1-5; D gene: .; V gene: TRBV15; clone size: .; CDR3 DNA: TGTGCCACCAGCCATACTCCGGGGAGCAATCAGCCCCAGCATTTT; CDR3 protein: CATSHTPGSNQPQHF
J gene: TRBJ1-1; D gene: .; V gene: TRBV6-1; clone size: .; CDR3 DNA: TGTGCCAGCAGATGGGGGGGGATCGGGAACACTGAAGCTTTCTTT; CDR3 protein: CASRWGGIGNTEAFF
J gene: TRBJ2-2; D gene: TRBD1; V gene: TRBV7-2; clone size: once; CDR3 DNA: TGTGCCAGCAGCTTAGTTGGGACAGGGGGCACCGGGGAGCTGTTTTTT; CDR3 protein: CASSLVGTGGTGELFF
J gene: TRBJ2-7; D gene: .; V gene: TRBV5-8; clone size: .; CDR3 DNA: TGTGCCAGCAGCAAAAGGGAGGACTACGAGCAGTACTTC; CDR3 protein: CASSKREDYEQYF
J gene: TRBJ2-3; D gene: TRBD2; V gene: TRBV6-5; clone size: .; CDR3 DNA: TGTGCCAGCAGTTACACTAGCGGGATGATGTCAGATACGCAGTATTTT; CDR3 protein: CASSYTSGMMSDTQYF
J gene: TRBJ1-2; D gene: .; V gene: TRBV28; clone size: .; CDR3 DNA: TGTGCCAGCATTCCCGACGGGAACTATGGCTACACCTTC; CDR3 protein: CASIPDGNYGYTF
J gene: TRBJ2-3; D gene: .; V gene: TRBV5-1; clone size: .; CDR3 DNA: TGCGCCAGCAGCTTGGGGGACTTTGACCTCACAGATACGCAGTATTTT; CDR3 protein: CASSLGDFDLTDTQYF
J gene: TRBJ1-1; D gene: TRBD1; V gene: TRBV30; clone size: .; CDR3 DNA: TGTGCCTGGAAAAGACAGGGAACTGACACTGAAGCTTTCTTT; CDR3 protein: CAWKRQGTDTEAFF
J gene: TRBJ2-7; D gene: .; V gene: TRBV6-1; clone size: .; CDR3 DNA: TGTGCCAGCAGTGGGCGGACTCCGACCTACGAGCAGTACTTC; CDR3 protein: CASSGRTPTYEQYF
J gene: TRBJ2-3; D gene: .; V gene: TRBV10-1; clone size: .; CDR3 DNA: TGCGCCAGCAGTGAAGGGGCGGCGGACCTCACAGATACGCAGTATTTT; CDR3 protein: CASSEGAADLTDTQYF
J gene: TRBJ1-3; D gene: .; V gene: TRBV9; clone size: .; CDR3 DNA: TGTGCCAGCAGCGAGGAGGGGACCTCTGGAAACACCATATATTTT; CDR3 protein: CASSEEGTSGNTIYF
J gene: TRBJ2-5; D gene: TRBD2; V gene: TRBV7-2; clone size: .; CDR3 DNA: TGTGCCAGCAGCTTAGGACGCGGGGGGGTTAGACACCAGTACTTC; CDR3 protein: CASSLGRGGVRHQYF
J gene: TRBJ1-5; D gene: TRBD1; V gene: TRBV19; clone size: .; CDR3 DNA: TGTGCCAGTAGTATGGGGACAGGGGGCGAGCAGCCCCAGCATTTT; CDR3 protein: CASSMGTGGEQPQHF
J gene: TRBJ2-1; D gene: .; V gene: TRBV7-3; clone size: .; CDR3 DNA: TGTGCCAGCAGCAAGAACTCCCGGGGCTACAATGAGCAGTTCTTC; CDR3 protein: CASSKNSRGYNEQFF
J gene: TRBJ1-1; D gene: .; V gene: TRBV4-1; clone size: .; CDR3 DNA: TGCGCCAGCAGCCAAGACCAAGATCGGACAGTTAACACTGAAGCTTTCTTT; CDR3 protein: CASSQDQDRTVNTEAFF
J gene: TRBJ2-6; D gene: TRBD1; V gene: TRBV7-9; clone size: .; CDR3 DNA: TGTGCCAGCAGCTGGACAGGGGGTTTGGGTGGGGCCAACGTCCTGACTTTC; CDR3 protein: CASSWTGGLGGANVLTF
J gene: TRBJ2-1; D gene: TRBD2; V gene: TRBV6-5; clone size: .; CDR3 DNA: TGTGCCAGCAGTTTGACTAGCGGGGGGGCAGATGAGCAGTTCTTC; CDR3 protein: CASSLTSGGADEQFF
J gene: TRBJ2-1; D gene: .; V gene: TRBV7-3; clone size: .; CDR3 DNA: TGTGCCAGCAGTCCCGGGACTGCCAACAATGAGCAGTTCTTC; CDR3 protein: CASSPGTANNEQFF
J gene: TRBJ1-4; D gene: .; V gene: TRBV19; clone size: .; CDR3 DNA: TGTGCCAGTAGTGAGGGACTGGCAAGTGAAAAACTGTTTTTT; CDR3 protein: CASSEGLASEKLFF
J gene: TRBJ2-1; D gene: TRBD1; V gene: TRBV5-1; clone size: .; CDR3 DNA: TGCGCCAGCAGCTTCCCGGACAGGGGACCACGTCATGAGCAGTTCTTC; CDR3 protein: CASSFPDRGPRHEQFF
J gene: TRBJ1-1; D gene: .; V gene: TRBV18; clone size: .; CDR3 DNA: TGTGCCAGCTCACCCCTCCAGGGGAACACTGAAGCTTTCTTT; CDR3 protein: CASSPLQGNTEAFF
J gene: TRBJ1-4; D gene: TRBD1; V gene: TRBV2; clone size: .; CDR3 DNA: TGTGCCAGCAGTACGGGACAGGGGTACGAAAAACTGTTTTTT; CDR3 protein: CASSTGQGYEKLFF
J gene: TRBJ2-3; D gene: .; V gene: TRBV9; clone size: .; CDR3 DNA: TGTGCCAGCAGCGTAGGGGGGCAGGGACCGCAGTATTTT; CDR3 protein: CASSVGGQGPQYF
J gene: TRBJ1-6; D gene: .; V gene: TRBV19; clone size: few; CDR3 DNA: TGTGCCAGTAGTGGCCACTCAGGGGTTGGGTCACCCCTCCACTTT; CDR3 protein: CASSGHSGVGSPLHF
J gene: TRBJ1-5; D gene: .; V gene: TRBV7-6; clone size: .; CDR3 DNA: TGTGCCAGCAGCTTAGCTAAGGGGCAGGGTCAGCCCCAGCATTTT; CDR3 protein: CASSLAKGQGQPQHF
J gene: TRBJ2-1; D gene: .; V gene: TRBV7-3; clone size: .; CDR3 DNA: TGTGCCAGCAGCCCCCGTCGAGCGGGCTTCAATGAGCAGTTCTTC; CDR3 protein: CASSPRRAGFNEQFF
J gene: TRBJ2-2; D gene: TRBD1; V gene: TRBV15; clone size: .; CDR3 DNA: TGTGCCACCAGCAGACCTCCAGGGCAGGGGGCAAGCACCGGGGAGCTGTTTTTT; CDR3 protein: CATSRPPGQGASTGELFF
J gene: TRBJ2-1; D gene: TRBD2; V gene: TRBV5-1; clone size: .; CDR3 DNA: TGCGCCAGCAGCTTGGGAACTAGCGGGGCTCTCACCATGCCGTTCTTC; CDR3 protein: CASSLGTSGALTMPFF
J gene: TRBJ2-1; D gene: TRBD2; V gene: TRBV15; clone size: once; CDR3 DNA: TGTGCCACCAGCCAGCGGGGGGGGTCCTACAATGAGCAGTTCTTC; CDR3 protein: CATSQRGGSYNEQFF